This entry lists 22 T cell receptor beta chains sequenced from one sample in a study of low-dose radiotherapy and immunotherapy resistance in tumors. First-strand cDNA relied on TRAV- and TRBV-specific primers spanning alpha and beta chains. With a V-primer adapter and a constant-region primer, TCRs were amplified for around 20 PCR cycles. Via MiXCR, TCRdb re-called the reads, giving one row per CDR3 protein. This sample has around 100,000 distinct CDR3 sequences, with about 20% found just once. Stated time point: after trial treatment. Treatment indicated: LDRT plus nivolumab, ipilimumab, low-dose cyclophosphamide and aspirin (RACIN trial). Source: PBMCs, taken after low-dose radiotherapy plus immunotherapy. Receptor source: a female donor with ovarian cancer.

This clonotype was recorded at least ten times. The rearrangement joins TRBV20-1 to TRBJ2-1, with TRBD2 matching 8 bases. Trimming at V came to 3 bases and at J to 4 bases, leaving 8 bases not matched to a gene. From germline, CDR1 is DFQATT and CDR2 SNEGSKA (reference sequence). CDR3 length: 15 amino acids. The CDR3 region is CSARSLAGLYNEQFF. The CDR3 nucleotides read TGCAGTGCTAGGAGCCTAGCGGGTCTATACAATGAGCAGTTCTTC.

This clonotype has at least ten counts. The chain employs TRBV2 and TRBJ1-5; 7 bases are shared with TRBD1. The CDR3 has 15 amino acids. The J segment lost 4 bases and the V segment lost 2 bases, leaving 5 bases of the junction unmatched. CDR1 is SNHLY, CDR2 FYNNEI, per germline. This CDR3 reads CASSEQGGGNQPQHF. Here the CDR3 DNA reads TGTGCCAGCAGTGAACAGGGGGGGGGGAATCAGCCCCAGCATTTT.

This clonotype was picked up many times. V gene TRBV5-1 combines with J gene TRBJ1-3; no firm D call. V was cut by 0 bases and J by 7 bases, with 11 bases left in between. Germline CDR1 is SGHRS and CDR2 is YFSETQ. The CDR3 has 14 residues. The CDR3 coding sequence is TGCGCCAGCAGCTTGGACCCTCGTTCGAACACCATATATTTT. Its translation is CASSLDPRSNTIYF.

The table lists this clonotype with many counts. The V gene is TRBV7-6, the J gene TRBJ2-2; no firm D call. The germline gives CDR1 SGHVS, CDR2 FNYEAQ. Trimming removed 0 bases at V and 0 bases at J, with 5 bases between. CDR3 size: 15 residues. The CDR3 region is CASSLANSNTGELFF. CDR3 bases: TGTGCCAGCAGCTTAGCGAATTCGAACACCGGGGAGCTGTTTTTT.

This clonotype came up many times. This chain uses TRBV7-9 with TRBJ2-3, with 10 bases that match TRBD2. CDR3 length: 14 amino acids. V lost 6 bases, J lost 7 bases, and 7 bases stayed unmatched. Germline V gene sequence: CDR1 SEHNR, CDR2 FQNEAQ (reference sequence). The CDR3: CASRLAGDRNTQYF. The CDR3 nucleotides read TGTGCCAGCAGGCTAGCGGGAGACCGAAATACGCAGTATTTT.

The rearrangement joins TRBV28 to TRBJ1-2; D is undetermined. The V gene's germline CDR1 is MDHEN and CDR2 SYDVKM. V lost 1 base to trimming and J lost 8 bases, with 14 bases between them. The CDR3 contains 14 residues. The CDR3 DNA reads TGTGCCAGCAGTTTATCGGCAGGCACTGGAGGCTACACCTTC. Protein: CASSLSAGTGGYTF.

The chain is built from TRBV5-4 and TRBJ1-6; a possible D gene is TRBD1 (5 bases). Germline loops: CDR1 SGHNT, CDR2 YYREEE (reference sequence). V lost 2 bases, J lost 10 bases, and 16 bases lay in between. The CDR3 is made up of 15 amino acids. CDR3 sequence reads: CASSFQGGIPSPLHF. DNA of the CDR3: TGTGCCAGCAGCTTCCAGGGAGGGATCCCATCACCCCTCCACTTT.

This clonotype occurred many times. In DNA, the CDR3 is TGCAGTGCTAGAGATCCGGGGCTTAGAGGTTCACCCCTCCACTTT. Its protein product is CSARDPGLRGSPLHF. The chain carries TRBV20-1 and TRBJ1-6; weak D call: TRBD1 (5 bases). The CDR3 consists of 15 residues. V was shortened by 0 bases and J by 9 bases, with 15 bases between the two germline ends. Germline assignment: CDR1 DFQATT and CDR2 SNEGSKA (reference sequence).

Comments on this clonotype: It is likely a read error: a sequence one base away is far more abundant. This rearrangement joins TRBV20-1 to TRBJ2-5; perhaps TRBD2 as D (5 bases). CDR1 and CDR2 (germline): DFQATT, SNEGSKA (reference sequence). This CDR3 is 14 amino acids long. V was clipped by 3 bases and J by 11 bases, with 22 bases between them. The CDR3 DNA follows: TGCAGTGCTAGTCGTGGGAGAAGGGCCAATGAGCAGTACTTC. Its protein product is CSASRGRRANEQYF.

A remark on this clonotype: The likely explanation is a read error, given a far larger clone one base away. The genes are TRBV13 and TRBJ1-6, with TRBD1 matching 10 bases. The CDR3 consists of 14 residues. Germline lookup yields CDR1 PRHDT and CDR2 FYEKMQ (reference sequence). The CDR3 bases are TGTGCCTGCAGCTTAGGGACAGGGGATTCACCCCTCCACTTT. It is translated as CACSLGTGDSPLHF.

The genes are TRBV5-4 and TRBJ2-1; tentative D call: TRBD2 (6 bases). The V end was cut by 6 bases, the J end by 3 bases, with 19 bases between. The CDR3 sequence is 16 residues long. The germline V gene encodes CDR1 SGHNT and CDR2 YYREEE (reference sequence). DNA of the CDR3: TGTGCCAGCACCGCCGGCGGGGTGAGTTTCTACAATGAGCAGTTCTTC. Translating gives CASTAGGVSFYNEQFF. Looking up the rest from reference TRBV5-4 and TRBJ2-1 gives the full variable domain: ETGVTQSPTHLIKTRGQQVTLRCSSQSGHNTVSWYQQALGQGPQFIFQYYREEENGRGNFPPRFSGLQFPNYSSELNVNALELDDSALYLCASTAGGVSFYNEQFFGPGTRLTVL.

This clonotype appeared many times. The chain couples TRBV7-2 to TRBJ2-2; 10 bases are a match to TRBD2. V trimming: 2 bases; J trimming: 2 bases; junction bases outside the gene matches: 5. The CDR3 has 17 residues. Germline lookup yields CDR1 SGHTA and CDR2 FQGNSA. Here the CDR3 DNA reads TGTGCCAGCAGCTTAAGTAGCGGGAGGACTAACACCGGGGAGCTGTTTTTT. Amino acid sequence: CASSLSSGRTNTGELFF.

This clonotype occurred many times. V and J are TRBV7-9 and TRBJ2-7, with a weak D call TRBD1 (5 bases). V was trimmed by 5 bases and J by 12 bases, leaving 14 bases between them. The CDR3 length is 11 residues. The V gene's germline CDR1 is SEHNR and CDR2 FQNEAQ (reference sequence). CDR3 loop: CASSQGERAYF. CDR3 coding DNA: TGTGCCAGCAGCCAGGGTGAAAGGGCGTACTTC.

About this clonotype: This could be a read error, since a much larger clone is one nucleotide away. The chain recombines TRBV7-2 with TRBJ2-2, with TRBD1 matching over 8 bases. This CDR3 comprises 15 residues. Germline CDR1 SGHTA, CDR2 FQGNSA. V trimming: 3 bases; J trimming: 4 bases; junction bases outside the gene matches: 4. The CDR3 reads CASSLAGTGTGELFF. The CDR3 bases are TGTGCCAGCAGCTTGGCGGGGACAGGCACCGGGGAGCTGTTTTTT.

This clonotype has ten or more counts. V and J are TRBV20-1 and TRBJ2-2; tentatively, D is TRBD2 (6 bases). Trimming took off 0 bases at V and 0 bases at J, with 17 bases between the two ends. The CDR3 has 18 amino acids. Per germline, CDR1 DFQATT and CDR2 SNEGSKA (reference sequence). CDR3 amino acids: CSARDEGRLASNTGELFF. The CDR3, as DNA: TGCAGTGCTAGAGATGAGGGGAGGCTAGCTTCGAACACCGGGGAGCTGTTTTTT.

This clonotype was seen at least ten times. V is TRBV5-4 and J is TRBJ2-2, with 14 bases matching TRBD2. The germline CDR1 and CDR2 sequences are SGHNT and YYREEE (reference sequence). V trimming: 4 bases; J trimming: 5 bases; junction bases outside the gene matches: 10. CDR3 length: 18 amino acids. Here the CDR3 reads CASSPRLAGGIMTGELFF. The CDR3 DNA sequence: TGTGCCAGCAGCCCGAGACTAGCGGGGGGGATCATGACCGGGGAGCTGTTTTTT.

This clonotype was seen at least ten times. The chain is built from TRBV7-9 and TRBJ2-2; possible D gene TRBD1, 6 bases. This CDR3 comprises 15 residues. Germline-derived CDR1 and CDR2 are SEHNR and FQNEAQ (reference sequence). Trimming shortened V by 5 bases and J by 3 bases, and 13 bases separated the two germline ends. This chain's CDR3 is CASSRQVRDTGELFF. The CDR3 DNA is TGTGCCAGCAGCCGACAGGTTAGGGACACCGGGGAGCTGTTTTTT.

This clonotype has ten or more counts. The chain is built from TRBV20-1 and TRBJ2-5; TRBD2 matches at 7 bases. CDR3 size: 16 residues. The junction had 15 bases not matched to a gene; V was cut back by 6 bases and J by 2 bases. Germline V gives CDR1 DFQATT, CDR2 SNEGSKA (reference sequence). DNA of the CDR3: TGCAGTGCAACGCCGGACTCCCTAGCGGTACAAGAGACCCAGTACTTC. The encoded protein is CSATPDSLAVQETQYF.

This clonotype was seen ten or more times. The chain is built from TRBV5-1 and TRBJ2-7; D unresolved. CDR1 SGHRS and CDR2 YFSETQ come from the germline V gene. Trimming took off 0 bases at V and 6 bases at J, with 16 bases between the two ends. There are 15 residues in the CDR3. The CDR3 protein is CASSLVSGPSIEQYF. The CDR3 DNA reads TGCGCCAGCAGCTTGGTTTCAGGCCCATCGATCGAGCAGTACTTC.

This clonotype was counted at least ten times. The V call is TRBV19, the J call TRBJ2-7, with TRBD1 matching over 7 bases. CDR1 and CDR2 (germline): LNHDA, SQIVND (reference sequence). This CDR3 has 14 amino acids. The V gene end was trimmed by 5 bases and the J gene end by 5 bases; junction bases not matched to a gene: 9. The CDR3 loop is CASSSGQALNEQYF. CDR3 nucleotides: TGTGCCAGTAGTTCCGGACAGGCCCTCAACGAGCAGTACTTC.

This clonotype was picked up many times. V usage is TRBV20-1 and J usage is TRBJ1-6; 12 nucleotides align to TRBD1. With 4 bases clipped from V and 8 bases from J, the junction kept 6 bases outside the gene matches. The CDR3 consists of 15 residues. Germline V gene data show CDR1 as DFQATT and CDR2 as SNEGSKA (reference sequence). DNA for the CDR3: TGCAGTGCTACCGGGACAGGGGGCGCGGATTCACCCCTCCACTTT. Encoded protein: CSATGTGGADSPLHF.

This clonotype has a count of ten or more. The rearrangement links TRBV7-2 to TRBJ1-6; 9 bases are shared with TRBD1. CDR1 and CDR2 (germline): SGHTA, FQGNSA. The CDR3 has 15 amino acids. The V gene end was trimmed by 5 bases and the J gene end by 10 bases; junction bases not matched to a gene: 9. The chain's CDR3 is CASSIQTGGGSPLHF. The CDR3 DNA follows: TGTGCCAGCAGCATCCAGACAGGGGGAGGATCACCCCTCCACTTT.